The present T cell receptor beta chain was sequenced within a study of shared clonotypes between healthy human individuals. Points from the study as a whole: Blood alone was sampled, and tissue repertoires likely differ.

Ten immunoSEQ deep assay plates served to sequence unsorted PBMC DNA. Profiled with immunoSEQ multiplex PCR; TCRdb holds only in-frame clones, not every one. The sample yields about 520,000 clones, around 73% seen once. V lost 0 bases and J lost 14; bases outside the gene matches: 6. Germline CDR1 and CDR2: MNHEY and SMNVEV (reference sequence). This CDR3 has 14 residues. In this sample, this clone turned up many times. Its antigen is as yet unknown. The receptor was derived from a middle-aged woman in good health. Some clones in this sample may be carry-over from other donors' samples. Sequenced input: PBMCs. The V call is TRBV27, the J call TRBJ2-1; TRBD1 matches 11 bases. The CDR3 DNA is TGTGCCAGCAGTTTATCCCGGACAGGGGGCATGGAGTTCTTC. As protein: CASSLSRTGGMEFF.